This T cell receptor (beta chain) was captured by sequencing in a study of neoadjuvant nivolumab and ipilimumab in lung cancer. The method was immunoSEQ multiplex PCR; TCRdb's version includes in-frame clones alone and lacks a portion of them. The top ten hold 3.7% of the sample, which has over 45,000 clones, about 89% seen once. This sequence was found in an adult with non-small cell lung cancer. Some clones in this sample may be carry-over from other donors' samples. The source was blood, collected before neoadjuvant nivolumab, alone or with ipilimumab.

The CDR3 coding sequence is TGTGCCAGTAGCCACGGGGGGGCGGGAGGCTCCTACGAGCAGTACTTC. It encodes CASSHGGAGGSYEQYF. This sequence joins TRBV19 and TRBJ2-7, with 8 nucleotides matching TRBD2. CDR3 length: 16 amino acids. Germline V gives CDR1 LNHDA, CDR2 SQIVND (reference sequence). V shed 6 bases and J 0 bases; nucleotides not matched to a gene: 10.